These 3 T cell receptor beta chains were sequenced from one sample in a study of T cell repertoires in cytomegalovirus infection. For these receptors, no antigen is known. Via MiXCR, TCRdb re-called the reads, giving one row per CDR3 protein. The table lists about 900,000 distinct CDR3 sequences, roughly 30% of them singletons. This material consisted of cultured CD8+ T cells from PBMCs, taken from culture after CMV antigen stimulation. All receptors come from a human donor in good health (CMV status not recorded). Some clones in this sample may be carry-over from other donors' samples.

This sequence joins TRBV5-5 and TRBJ1-2, with D unclear. The ends were cut back, 0 bases at V and 0 bases at J, with 6 bases in the middle. This CDR3 has 14 residues. Germline-derived CDR1 and CDR2 are SGHKS and YYEKEE (reference sequence). The CDR3 nucleotides read TGTGCCAGCAGCTTGGGGGAATCTAACTATGGCTACACCTTC. Its protein is CASSLGESNYGYTF.

Ten or more counts support this clonotype. The chain is built from TRBV7-2 and TRBJ1-2, with D perhaps matching TRBD1 (5 bases). Deletions cut 1 base from V and 0 bases from J, with 9 bases between. The CDR3 sequence is 15 residues long. Germline CDR1 and CDR2: SGHTA and FQGNSA. The CDR3 loop reads CASSLVTGANYGYTF. CDR3 DNA: TGTGCCAGCAGCTTAGTTACAGGAGCTAACTATGGCTACACCTTC.

This clonotype appeared a few times. The CDR3: CASSYGLAGAISYNEQFF. In DNA form, the CDR3 reads TGTGCCAGCAGCTACGGACTAGCGGGGGCCATCTCCTACAATGAGCAGTTCTTC. The rearrangement uses TRBV5-5 and TRBJ2-1, with 13 bases matching TRBD2. Trimming at V came to 3 bases and at J to 0 bases, leaving 6 bases not matched to a gene. This CDR3 spans 18 amino acids. CDR1 and CDR2 from the germline V gene are SGHKS and YYEKEE (reference sequence).